The 29 T cell receptor beta chains presented below share a single source sample, sequenced in a study of cytomegalovirus exposure and HLA in healthy donors. The PCR contained 60 Vbeta and 13 Jbeta primers. Method: immunoSEQ multiplex PCR; TCRdb's copy keeps in-frame clones and lacks some. The sample has about 190,000 clones; around 90% are singletons. Sequencing was carried out using PBMCs. The receptors were sampled from a woman younger than 35 in good health and CMV-seronegative.

The chain carries TRBV11-2 and TRBJ2-3, with D unclear. V lost 1 base to trimming and J lost 1 base, with 9 bases between them. Per germline, CDR1 SGHAT and CDR2 FQNNGV. The CDR3 runs to 15 residues. CDR3: CASSLGVGGTDTQYF. In DNA, the CDR3 is TGTGCCAGCAGCTTAGGAGTCGGAGGCACAGATACGCAGTATTTT.

This chain joins TRBV27 and TRBJ1-4; 8 bases agree with TRBD1. Germline V CDR1 and CDR2: MNHEY, SMNVEV (reference sequence). V shed 5 bases and J 5 bases; nucleotides not matched to a gene: 7. The CDR3 sequence is 15 residues long. This chain's CDR3 is CASSRRTGINEKLFF. CDR3 in DNA: TGTGCCAGCAGTCGGCGGACAGGGATAAATGAAAAACTGTTTTTT.

This clone has more than one count but fewer than ten. The rearrangement joins TRBV27 to TRBJ2-7; perhaps TRBD2 as D (5 bases). Trimming took off 5 bases at V and 2 bases at J, with 37 bases between the two ends. The length of the CDR3 is 22 residues. Germline loops: CDR1 MNHEY, CDR2 SMNVEV (reference sequence). CDR3 nucleotides: TGTGCCAGCAGTCCAGTTCTCCTAGTCCCCCCGCGGAAGGACTTCGACGCCTACGAGCAGTACTTC. It is translated as CASSPVLLVPPRKDFDAYEQYF.

The chain couples TRBV9 to TRBJ2-1, with TRBD2 as a possible D gene (6 bases). The CDR3 has 16 amino acids. Germline-derived CDR1 and CDR2 are SGDLS and YYNGEE. V dropped 0 bases and J dropped 1 base, with 11 bases sitting between them. The CDR3 region has the DNA TGTGCCAGCAGCGTAGGTTCTCTAGCGTCCTACAATGAGCAGTTCTTC. Protein sequence: CASSVGSLASYNEQFF.

This chain joins TRBV19 and TRBJ1-5; 11 nucleotides line up with TRBD1. Germline loops: CDR1 LNHDA, CDR2 SQIVND (reference sequence). This CDR3 is built from 17 residues. The V and J ends lost 1 base and 2 bases, in that order; junction bases with no gene match: 4. CDR3 residues: CASSIGTGGAGNQPQHF. Here the CDR3 DNA reads TGTGCCAGTAGTATAGGGACAGGGGGCGCGGGCAATCAGCCCCAGCATTTT.

This clone was recorded a few times. The chain couples TRBV30 to TRBJ1-5; 8 bases fit TRBD1. The CDR3 is 15 amino acids. Germline loops: CDR1 GTSNPN, CDR2 SVGIG (reference sequence). Losses at the gene ends were 0 bases for V and 7 bases for J; bases not matched to a gene: 8. CDR3 amino acids: CAWSVGPGGQQPQHF. CDR3 DNA: TGTGCCTGGAGTGTAGGTCCAGGGGGCCAGCAGCCCCAGCATTTT.

The chain couples TRBV6-1 to TRBJ1-6; 7 bases are shared with TRBD1. Looked up from germline, CDR1 is MNHNS and CDR2 is SASEGT. The V and J ends lost 2 bases and 10 bases, in that order; junction bases with no gene match: 8. CDR3 length: 15 amino acids. The chain's CDR3 is CASSELGAGGSPLHF. Here the CDR3 DNA reads TGTGCCAGCAGTGAACTTGGGGCAGGGGGATCACCCCTCCACTTT.

The rearrangement links TRBV11-3 to TRBJ2-7; no firm D call. Trimming removed 0 bases at V and 1 base at J, with 10 bases between. The CDR3 runs 15 residues. The germline CDR1 and CDR2 sequences are SGHNT and YENEEA. The CDR3 is CASSLEFASSYEQYF. The CDR3, as DNA: TGTGCCAGCAGCTTAGAGTTCGCCAGTTCCTACGAGCAGTACTTC.

The V call is TRBV5-1, the J call TRBJ2-7; 8 bases align to TRBD1. Germline assignment: CDR1 SGHRS and CDR2 YFSETQ. The V segment lost 2 bases and the J segment 7 bases; nucleotides outside the gene matches: 8. The CDR3 runs 14 residues. In DNA, the CDR3 is TGCGCCAGCAGCTTCTGGCAGGGGGCGCGAGAGCAGTACTTC. This codes for CASSFWQGAREQYF.

The sample holds one count of this clone. This chain links TRBV7-9 with TRBJ2-7; weak D call: TRBD1 (7 bases). This CDR3 has 15 amino acids. Trimming pared 4 bases from V and 5 bases from J, leaving 18 bases between. CDR1 and CDR2 from the germline V gene are SEHNR and FQNEAQ (reference sequence). The CDR3 nucleotides are TGTGCCAGCAGCTCCCTGGACAGGAGGGGCCACGAGCAGTACTTC. The encoded protein is CASSSLDRRGHEQYF.

This clone was counted once. The chain combines TRBV5-1 with TRBJ2-3; possibly TRBD1 for D (5 bases). Per the germline V gene, CDR1 is SGHRS and CDR2 is YFSETQ. This CDR3 spans 15 amino acids. V was trimmed by 0 bases and J by 2 bases, leaving 10 bases between them. CDR3 residues: CASSLGTTTTDTQYF. The CDR3 coding sequence is TGCGCCAGCAGCTTGGGGACAACCACCACAGATACGCAGTATTTT.

The rearrangement joins TRBV2 to TRBJ1-1; 8 nucleotides line up with TRBD1. CDR1 and CDR2 from the germline V gene are SNHLY and FYNNEI. This CDR3 is 13 amino acids long. With V trimmed by 6 bases and J by 7 bases, 7 bases remained unmatched. As DNA, the CDR3 is TGTGCCAGCAGCTTTCAGGGGGCAGGTGAAGCTTTCTTT. The encoded protein is CASSFQGAGEAFF. Based on the CDR3 plus reference TRBV2 and TRBJ1-1, the full variable domain is EPEVTQTPSHQVTQMGQEVILRCVPISNHLYFYWYRQILGQKVEFLVSFYNNEISEKSEIFDDQFSVERPDGSNFTLKIRSTKLEDSAMYFCASSFQGAGEAFFGQGTRLTVV.

The V call is TRBV19, the J call TRBJ1-1; TRBD1 matches at 11 bases. The CDR3 has 16 residues. V lost 5 bases to trimming and J lost 12 bases; unmatched junction nucleotides: 17. Germline V gene data show CDR1 as LNHDA and CDR2 as SQIVND (reference sequence). The CDR3 here is CASSPRKGQGAGGTFF. For the CDR3, the DNA is TGTGCCAGTAGTCCCCGTAAAGGACAGGGGGCGGGGGGGACTTTCTTT.

This sequence joins TRBV5-8 and TRBJ2-4; 9 positions match TRBD1. CDR3 size: 17 residues. Germline V CDR1 and CDR2: SGHTS, YDEGEE. J lost 2 bases, V lost 2 bases, and 8 bases had no gene match. The CDR3 nucleotides read TGTGCCAGCAGCTTTATAACAGGGGGCTCAACCAAAAACATTCAGTACTTC. This sequence encodes CASSFITGGSTKNIQYF.

The rearrangement joins TRBV28 to TRBJ2-3; TRBD2 matches 8 bases. The V and J ends lost 7 bases and 4 bases, in that order; junction bases with no gene match: 7. The CDR3 runs to 14 residues. Germline V gene sequence: CDR1 MDHEN, CDR2 SYDVKM. This CDR3 is CASNSDGGADTQYF. DNA of the CDR3: TGTGCCAGCAATAGTGACGGGGGGGCAGATACGCAGTATTTT.

The rearrangement uses TRBV28 and TRBJ2-7, with TRBD1 as a possible D gene (6 bases). The CDR3 is 14 amino acids. Trimming removed 6 bases from V and 4 bases from J, with 16 bases in between. CDR1 is MDHEN, CDR2 SYDVKM, per germline. The CDR3 protein is CASRPGQSRYEQYF. DNA for the CDR3: TGTGCCAGCAGACCGGGACAAAGCCGTTACGAGCAGTACTTC.

This clone was counted a few times. J is TRBJ2-3 and V is TRBV29-1; D might be TRBD1 (6 bases). The germline V gene has CDR1 SQVTM and CDR2 ANQGSEA. The CDR3 spans 13 residues. Trimming took 7 bases from V and 5 from J, leaving 16 bases between them. CDR3 loop: CSGSRGSGDTQYF. The CDR3 DNA is TGCAGCGGATCTAGGGGGTCGGGAGATACGCAGTATTTT.

The chain employs TRBV6-4 and TRBJ2-3; 8 bases are a match to TRBD2. With V trimmed by 3 bases and J by 0 bases, 2 bases remained unmatched. Germline loops: CDR1 MRHNA, CDR2 SNTAGT. This CDR3 region has 15 residues. The CDR3 DNA reads as TGTGCCAGCAGTGAGGCTAGCGGGAGCACAGATACGCAGTATTTT. It encodes CASSEASGSTDTQYF.

This rearrangement joins TRBV18 to TRBJ1-1; 12 bases match TRBD1. Germline V gives CDR1 KGHSH, CDR2 LQKENI. With V trimmed by 3 bases and J by 8 bases, 10 bases remained unmatched. The CDR3 length is 16 residues. CDR3 sequence: CASSPLPGQGAREAFF. The DNA of the CDR3 is TGTGCCAGCTCACCTCTTCCGGGACAGGGGGCTAGAGAAGCTTTCTTT.

The gene calls are TRBV5-8 and TRBJ1-5, with 9 bases identical to TRBD1. Per the germline V gene, CDR1 is SGHTS and CDR2 is YDEGEE. Unmatched junction bases numbered 6, after V lost 1 base and J lost 4 bases. This CDR3 comprises 16 residues. The CDR3 bases are TGTGCCAGCAGCTTGACCCAGGACAGGGGAAATCAGCCCCAGCATTTT. This encodes CASSLTQDRGNQPQHF.

This clone has just one count. This sequence joins TRBV7-2 and TRBJ1-6; unclear D gene. CDR1 SGHTA and CDR2 FQGNSA come from the germline V gene. The V and J ends lost 5 bases and 3 bases respectively, with 2 bases between them. The CDR3 sequence is 12 residues long. DNA for the CDR3: TGTGCCAGCAGCCGCTATAATTCACCCCTCCACTTT. Translating it yields CASSRYNSPLHF.

The chain recombines TRBV19 with TRBJ1-5; D is undetermined. CDR1 LNHDA and CDR2 SQIVND come from the germline V gene (reference sequence). The CDR3 sequence is 14 residues long. Deletions cut 3 bases from V and 0 bases from J, with 6 bases between. CDR3 nucleotides: TGTGCCAGTAGTATGCGGTTTAGCAATCAGCCCCAGCATTTT. Residues: CASSMRFSNQPQHF.

The chain carries TRBV6-6 and TRBJ2-7; possible D gene TRBD1, 6 bases. Trimming cost V 2 bases and J 6 bases, with 8 bases left between them. The germline gives CDR1 MNHNY, CDR2 SVGAGI (reference sequence). CDR3 size: 12 residues. The CDR3 protein is CASSYQGPEQYF. CDR3 nucleotides: TGTGCCAGCAGTTACCAGGGGCCCGAGCAGTACTTC.

V is TRBV7-8 and J is TRBJ2-3; 8 bases are a match to TRBD2. From germline, CDR1 is SGHVS and CDR2 FQNEAQ. The CDR3 covers 15 residues. V was clipped by 3 bases and J by 1 base; unmatched bases: 3. As DNA, the CDR3 is TGTGCCAGCAGCTTGCGGGGGGATGGCACAGATACGCAGTATTTT. The encoded protein is CASSLRGDGTDTQYF.

This clone was seen more than once but under ten times. This chain joins TRBV7-2 and TRBJ1-3; D is unresolved. The V end lost 1 base, the J end lost 0 bases, and 10 bases lay between the germline ends. This CDR3 contains 16 residues. Germline V gene sequence: CDR1 SGHTA, CDR2 FQGNSA. The CDR3 loop is CASSLGSLSSGNTIYF. DNA of the CDR3: TGTGCCAGCAGCTTAGGATCCCTGAGCTCTGGAAACACCATATATTTT.

V and J are TRBV5-1 and TRBJ2-5, with 7 bases lining up with TRBD1. The CDR3 has 16 amino acids. Trimming removed 0 bases from V and 5 bases from J; junction bases left unmatched: 10. Looked up from germline, CDR1 is SGHRS and CDR2 is YFSETQ. Here the CDR3 reads CASSLGLGGGVETQYF. In DNA form, the CDR3 reads TGCGCCAGCAGCTTGGGCTTAGGGGGCGGCGTGGAGACCCAGTACTTC.

In this sample, this clone turned up a few times. The chain has TRBV11-2 and TRBJ2-2, with a tentative D call TRBD1 (6 bases). The CDR3 has 17 residues. V was clipped by 5 bases and J by 1 base, with 17 bases between them. Per germline, CDR1 SGHAT and CDR2 FQNNGV. The CDR3 nucleotides read TGTGCCAGCAGCCCCGGTACATGGGACAAGAACACCGGGGAGCTGTTTTTT. Translating it yields CASSPGTWDKNTGELFF. Combining the CDR3 with reference TRBV11-2 and TRBJ2-2 gives the whole variable domain EAGVAQSPRYKIIEKRQSVAFWCNPISGHATLYWYQQILGQGPKLLIQFQNNGVVDDSQLPKDRFSAERLKGVDSTLKIQPAKLEDSAVYLCASSPGTWDKNTGELFFGEGSRLTVL.

The chain couples TRBV5-1 to TRBJ2-1; TRBD1 agrees at 7 bases. Germline CDR1 and CDR2: SGHRS and YFSETQ. The CDR3 has 14 residues. With V trimmed by 0 bases and J by 5 bases, 2 bases remained unmatched. The CDR3 DNA is TGCGCCAGCAGCTTGGAAGGGACAGACAATGAGCAGTTCTTC. It is translated as CASSLEGTDNEQFF.

The chain joins TRBV5-1 to TRBJ2-1; D gene ambiguous. With 0 bases removed from V and 6 bases from J, the gap between germline ends came to 10 bases. Germline lookup yields CDR1 SGHRS and CDR2 YFSETQ. The length of the CDR3 is 14 residues. CDR3 nucleotide sequence: TGCGCCAGCAGCTTGGGGGCCGGCGCCAATGAGCAGTTCTTC. This encodes CASSLGAGANEQFF.